This TCR beta chain stems from a study of neurological immune-mediated disorders (dated by TCRdb to the late 2010s). Turning to the overall study: Among the 34 multiple sclerosis patients, relapsing-remitting MS was present in some 31 and secondary progressive MS was present in 3. The cohort comprised 68 subjects: about 14 HAM/TSP patients, 34 multiple sclerosis patients and 20 healthy controls. Alongside PBMC samples, the set of approximately 100 TCR-beta libraries contained longitudinal samples, technical triplicates, and paired CD4+ and CD8+ T-cell subsets that had been sorted. Peripheral blood TCR-beta repertoires from HTLV-I-associated myelopathy (HAM/TSP) patients, multiple sclerosis patients and healthy controls were compared by UMI-based sequencing. The full study reports these points: No identical CDR3 amino acid sequences were shared among expanded clones across subjects, suggesting private TCR-beta repertoires in all groups. In phylogenetic analysis, the repertoires of 18 of 34 MS patients grouped into a cluster of related CDR3 sequences, which suggests a possible signature at the repertoire level. No association of the MS cluster with clinical or MRI features was observed, and the need for larger cohorts was stated by the authors. TCR clonal expansion was highest in HAM/TSP patients and lowest in MS patients, with MS patients falling below even healthy controls.

For unsorted PBMC libraries, 2 million PBMCs were used after storage in RNAlater at -80 degrees C until RNA extraction. The multiple sclerosis patients were enrolled in a US clinical protocol that evaluated disease progression with magnetic resonance imaging. Peripheral blood was subjected to Ficoll-Hypaque density gradient centrifugation to isolate PBMCs, which were then cryopreserved in liquid nitrogen. cDNA was synthesized by template-switch 5'RACE using a primer with a 10-nucleotide random unique molecular identifier that tagged each TCR transcript. Every sequencing run covered 15-18 subjects and yielded more than 170 million TCR-beta sequences. The RNeasy kit was used to extract total RNA. The KAPA Real-time Library Amplification kit was used to amplify TCR-beta VDJ regions with primers for the TCR constant region and the 5'RACE anchor. A first PCR added sample indexes and Illumina adaptors, after which a second PCR increased the library yield. After Ampure bead purification, the roughly 650 bp TCR product was size-selected on a 2% E-gel SizeSelection system. Before pooling, library quality was assessed on a Bioanalyzer, concentration was determined with Qubit, and library quantification was performed with the Kapa Library Quantification kit. An Illumina HiSeq 2500 sequenced the libraries paired-end 2 x 150 bp. To increase sequence diversity, roughly 24-30% phiX was spiked into each library pool. The original pipeline was this. The quality-filtered reads were processed with the UMI-based MiGEC pipeline, whose error correction step removed more than 85% of the raw TCR sequences. IMGT germline references were used for alignment of VDJ genes, and clonotypes were defined by a unique CDR3 amino acid sequence together with V-J genes. Clonal expansion, Shannon diversity and CDR3 relatedness were evaluated with VDJtools (CalcPairwiseDistances, ClusterSamples), while phylogenetic trees were built in CLCbio workbench. Clones with at least 8 unique UMIs were defined as expanded, with this threshold being based on coefficient-of-variation modelling across technical triplicates. Starting from the raw public reads, TCRdb applied fastp trimming at Q25, assembled clones with MiXCR and retained in-frame beta chains. Rows with one shared CDR3 protein collapse into an entry with the most common genes and DNA. TCRdb, not the original authors, processed these V and J calls. This sample has under 20,000 distinct CDR3 sequences in its table, and 2.6% of those were observed once. The ten largest clones take up approximately 5% of the sample.

This clonotype is described as medium-sized (0.01 to 0.1%). The clone's antigen remains unknown. Germline is not matched at one junction end, which may reflect a read error. The clonotype originates from a woman younger than 35 with multiple sclerosis. The sequencing input was PBMCs.

CDR3 region: CSARARLAGRYEQYF. The base sequence is TGCAGTGCCAGAGCGCGACTAGCGGGACGGTACGAGCAGTACTTC. Recombination joined TRBV20-1 with TRBJ2-7; the junction holds 11 bases that match TRBD2. Looking up the germline V gene (reference sequence) yields CDR1 DFQATT and CDR2 SNEGSKA. Including cysteine and phenylalanine, the CDR3 has 15 amino acids. The CDR3 DNA has 45 bases and is translated from base 1.